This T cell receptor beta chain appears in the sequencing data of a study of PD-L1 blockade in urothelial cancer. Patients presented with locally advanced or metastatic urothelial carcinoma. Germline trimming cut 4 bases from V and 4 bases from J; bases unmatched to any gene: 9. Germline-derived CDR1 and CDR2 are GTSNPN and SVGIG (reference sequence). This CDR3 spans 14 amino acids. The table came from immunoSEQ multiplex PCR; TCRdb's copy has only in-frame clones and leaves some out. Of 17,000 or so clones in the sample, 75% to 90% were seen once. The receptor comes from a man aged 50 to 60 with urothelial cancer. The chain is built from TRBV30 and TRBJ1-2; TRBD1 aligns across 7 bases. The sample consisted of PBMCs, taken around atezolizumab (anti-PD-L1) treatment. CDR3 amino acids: CAWTTPGGFYGYTF. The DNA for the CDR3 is TGTGCCTGGACCACACCAGGGGGTTTCTATGGCTACACCTTC.